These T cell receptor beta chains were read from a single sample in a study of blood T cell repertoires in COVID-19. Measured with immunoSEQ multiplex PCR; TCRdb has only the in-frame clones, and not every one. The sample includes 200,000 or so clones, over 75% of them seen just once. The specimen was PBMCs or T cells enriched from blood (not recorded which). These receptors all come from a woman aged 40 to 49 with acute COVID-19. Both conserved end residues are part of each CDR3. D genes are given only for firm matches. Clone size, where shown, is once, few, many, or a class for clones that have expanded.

CDR3: CASSLGGDEQFF; DNA: TGTGCCAGCAGTTTAGGGGGCGATGAGCAGTTCTTC; J: TRBJ2-1; size: once; D: NA; length: 12; V: TRBV12-3/TRBV12-4
CDR3: CASSDGGLRTDTQYF; DNA: TGTGCCAGCAGTGACGGTGGACTCCGAACAGATACGCAGTATTTT; J: TRBJ2-3; size: many; D: NA; length: 15; V: TRBV6-4
CDR3: CASSFLARVDGELFF; DNA: TGTGCCAGCAGTTTCTTAGCACGGGTGGACGGGGAGCTGTTTTTT; J: TRBJ2-2; size: NA; D: NA; length: 15; V: TRBV28
CDR3: CASSLAGQGAINQPQHF; DNA: TGTGCCAGCAGCTTAGCGGGACAGGGGGCCATCAATCAGCCCCAGCATTTT; J: TRBJ1-5; size: NA; D: TRBD1; length: 17; V: TRBV7-8
CDR3: CASRGGQRTYGYTF; DNA: TGTGCCAGCAGAGGAGGACAGAGAACCTATGGCTACACCTTC; J: TRBJ1-2; size: NA; D: NA; length: 14; V: TRBV2
CDR3: CASSIAGHYEQYF; DNA: TGTGCCAGTAGTATTGCCGGACACTACGAGCAGTACTTC; J: TRBJ2-7; size: NA; D: NA; length: 13; V: TRBV19
CDR3: CASSYGGLGEKLFF; DNA: TGCGCCAGCAGCTACGGGGGGTTAGGTGAAAAACTGTTTTTT; J: TRBJ1-4; size: NA; D: NA; length: 14; V: TRBV5-1
CDR3: CASTLTGMRQPQHF; DNA: TGTGCCAGTACCCTGACAGGGATGAGACAGCCCCAGCATTTT; J: TRBJ1-5; size: NA; D: TRBD1; length: 14; V: TRBV19
CDR3: CASSAGTGPNSPLHF; DNA: TGTGCCAGCAGCGCCGGGACAGGGCCAAATTCACCCCTCCACTTT; J: TRBJ1-6; size: NA; D: TRBD1; length: 15; V: TRBV7-6
CDR3: CASSPAGTLLGSEQFF; DNA: TGTGCCAGCAGCCCTGCGGGGACTCTCCTTGGGAGTGAGCAGTTCTTC; J: TRBJ2-1; size: NA; D: NA; length: 16; V: TRBV7-2
CDR3: CASSLDLRRRTGETDTQYF; DNA: TGCGCCAGCAGCTTGGACCTTCGTCGGCGGACAGGGGAGACAGATACGCAGTATTTT; J: TRBJ2-3; size: once; D: TRBD1; length: 19; V: TRBV5-1
CDR3: CASSPRSSGRGGELFF; DNA: TGTGCCAGCAGCCCCCGTTCTAGCGGGAGGGGCGGGGAGCTGTTTTTT; J: TRBJ2-2; size: NA; D: TRBD2; length: 16; V: TRBV7-9
CDR3: CASSFSGDRVGEAFF; DNA: TGCGCCAGCAGCTTCTCCGGGGACAGGGTAGGTGAAGCTTTCTTT; J: TRBJ1-1; size: NA; D: TRBD1; length: 15; V: TRBV5-1
CDR3: CASSVAPQAGDYEQYF; DNA: TGTGCCAGCAGCGTAGCCCCACAAGCGGGAGACTACGAGCAGTACTTC; J: TRBJ2-7; size: once; D: TRBD2; length: 16; V: TRBV9
CDR3: CASSLGTEYGYTF; DNA: TGTGCCAGCAGTTTAGGGACAGAGTATGGCTACACCTTC; J: TRBJ1-2; size: NA; D: TRBD1; length: 13; V: TRBV28
CDR3: CASSSGLAGGTQETQYF; DNA: TGCGCCAGCAGCTCAGGACTAGCGGGGGGGACGCAAGAGACCCAGTACTTC; J: TRBJ2-5; size: few; D: TRBD2; length: 17; V: TRBV5-1
CDR3: CASSLAGELNLSLHF; DNA: TGTGCCAGCAGCCTAGCCGGGGAATTAAACTTATCCCTCCACTTT; J: TRBJ1-6; size: NA; D: NA; length: 15; V: TRBV28
CDR3: CASSYGGGQTYEQYF; DNA: TGTGCCAGCAGTTACGGGGGAGGGCAGACCTACGAGCAGTACTTC; J: TRBJ2-7; size: NA; D: TRBD2; length: 15; V: TRBV6-2/TRBV6-3
CDR3: CASSFDRDNSPLHF; DNA: TGTGCCAGCAGTTTCGACAGAGATAATTCACCCCTCCACTTT; J: TRBJ1-6; size: NA; D: NA; length: 14; V: TRBV6-5
CDR3: CASSPGTGRVYTF; DNA: TGTGCCAGCAGCCCCGGGACAGGGAGAGTCTACACCTTC; J: TRBJ1-2; size: NA; D: TRBD1; length: 13; V: TRBV3-1/TRBV3-2
CDR3: CASSLEGGYEQYF; DNA: TGTGCCAGCAGTTTAGAGGGAGGCTACGAGCAGTACTTC; J: TRBJ2-7; size: NA; D: NA; length: 13; V: TRBV12-3/TRBV12-4
CDR3: CASSPGRGLAGEWGEQFF; DNA: TGTGCCAGCAGCCCTGGACGGGGACTAGCGGGAGAGTGGGGTGAGCAGTTCTTC; J: TRBJ2-1; size: NA; D: TRBD2; length: 18; V: TRBV6-2/TRBV6-3
CDR3: CASSSGQFYNEQFF; DNA: TGTGCCAGCAGCTCGGGACAGTTTTACAATGAGCAGTTCTTC; J: TRBJ2-1; size: NA; D: TRBD1; length: 14; V: TRBV11-3
CDR3: CASSATEGDGYTF; DNA: TGTGCCAGCTCGGCCACCGAGGGTGATGGCTACACCTTC; J: TRBJ1-2; size: NA; D: NA; length: 13; V: TRBV2